The rows below give T cell receptor beta chains drawn from one sample of a study of T cells after yellow fever vaccination. TCRdb re-called the 5' RACE reads through MiXCR, storing one row per CDR3 protein. The sample lists some 340,000 distinct CDR3 sequences; about 11% were seen once. The sequences come from CD4+ T cells sorted from PBMCs, collected 45 days after the yellow fever booster vaccination. The receptors derive from a man aged 18 to 29 who received the YFV17D yellow fever vaccine. Each CDR3 is given with its conserved first and last residue. Size tells how often a clone was seen (once, few, many) or the class of an expanded clone, and some rows leave it out.

TRBJ2-3 few TRBV24-1 CATSANGQGIDTQYF
TRBJ1-3 . TRBV12-3/TRBV12-4 CASRPTGSGNSIYF
TRBJ2-1 few TRBV3-1 CASKIGQSYNEQFF
TRBJ2-7 few TRBV6-6 CASSYFPSRGDEQYF
TRBJ2-3 many TRBV5-1 CASSPTSSGELQDTQYF
TRBJ1-5 . TRBV4-2 CASSQGGGDGNNQPQHF
TRBJ2-1 . TRBV29-1 CSHSRVGSYNEQFF
TRBJ1-2 . TRBV4-1 CASSQVVRDRRLGYGYTF
TRBJ2-3 many TRBV5-4 CASSSDKDHTDTQYF
TRBJ2-7 . TRBV5-1 CASSVSAGALALQQYF
TRBJ2-1 . TRBV7-3 CASSFTGTGTNEQFF
TRBJ1-4 few TRBV12-3/TRBV12-4 CASSLIQNEKLFF
TRBJ1-1 . TRBV7-2 CASSSQTGTEAFF
TRBJ2-1 few TRBV6-2/TRBV6-3 CASVWPSGGADEQFF
TRBJ2-2 many TRBV3-1 CASSPLARGETTGELFF
TRBJ2-3 few TRBV14 CASSDRQGTGTDTQYF
TRBJ2-1 . TRBV5-5 CASSPLGGPNEQFF
TRBJ2-3 . TRBV20-1 CSAGSSDSTDTQYF
TRBJ2-3 few TRBV29-1 CSAGTQADTQYF
TRBJ1-5 . TRBV7-2 CASSMRSPGNTKYSNQPQHF
TRBJ2-3 . TRBV7-2 CASSLRGVAGGSRQYF
TRBJ2-1 few TRBV7-7 CASSLGPPNEQFF
TRBJ1-2 few TRBV19 CASSTGSANYGYTF
TRBJ2-1 few TRBV12-3/TRBV12-4 CASSFGRGLSYNEQFF
TRBJ2-3 many TRBV7-2 CASSLRPTDTQYF
TRBJ2-1 . TRBV10-3 CAISEPGQVMGEQFF
TRBJ2-2 . TRBV12-3/TRBV12-4 CASRGSGELFF
TRBJ1-1 many TRBV27 CASSLRGYTEAFF
TRBJ2-1 once TRBV6-5 CASSSNEQFF
TRBJ2-3 many TRBV5-1 CASSLAATLGVDTQYF
TRBJ2-3 few TRBV4-1 CASSATTTGVDTQYF
TRBJ2-7 few TRBV5-1 CASSLEAIHDEQYF
TRBJ1-5 . TRBV10-3 CAISESSGLGDNQPQHF
TRBJ2-2 few TRBV12-3/TRBV12-4 CASSPTAPALFF
TRBJ1-1 many TRBV2 CASNSDRGTEAFF
TRBJ2-3 few TRBV5-1 CASSLARDRVPDTQYF
TRBJ2-1 many TRBV4-3 CASSSRGPGQSLYNEQFF
TRBJ1-5 many TRBV20-1 CSAVKGKADQPQHF
TRBJ2-2 few TRBV11-3 CASSATTGFGELFF
TRBJ2-5 . TRBV29-1 CSVRNRFQETQYF
TRBJ1-6 many TRBV6-2/TRBV6-3 CASSSQGDSPLHF
TRBJ1-2 few TRBV6-5 CASSHRWKNYGYTF